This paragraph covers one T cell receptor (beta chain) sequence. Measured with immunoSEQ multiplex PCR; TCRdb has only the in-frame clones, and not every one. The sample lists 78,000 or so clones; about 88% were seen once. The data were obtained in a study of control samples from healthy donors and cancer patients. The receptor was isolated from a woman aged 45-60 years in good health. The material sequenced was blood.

CDR3: CASSTGPPSSPLHF. DNA for the CDR3: TGCGCCAGCAGCACGGGACCGCCTAGTTCACCCCTCCACTTT. This chain connects TRBV5-1 to TRBJ1-6; tentative D call: TRBD1 (5 bases). Looked up from germline, CDR1 is SGHRS and CDR2 is YFSETQ. This CDR3 has 14 amino acids. V lost 4 bases and J 9 bases, leaving 14 bases between the germline ends.